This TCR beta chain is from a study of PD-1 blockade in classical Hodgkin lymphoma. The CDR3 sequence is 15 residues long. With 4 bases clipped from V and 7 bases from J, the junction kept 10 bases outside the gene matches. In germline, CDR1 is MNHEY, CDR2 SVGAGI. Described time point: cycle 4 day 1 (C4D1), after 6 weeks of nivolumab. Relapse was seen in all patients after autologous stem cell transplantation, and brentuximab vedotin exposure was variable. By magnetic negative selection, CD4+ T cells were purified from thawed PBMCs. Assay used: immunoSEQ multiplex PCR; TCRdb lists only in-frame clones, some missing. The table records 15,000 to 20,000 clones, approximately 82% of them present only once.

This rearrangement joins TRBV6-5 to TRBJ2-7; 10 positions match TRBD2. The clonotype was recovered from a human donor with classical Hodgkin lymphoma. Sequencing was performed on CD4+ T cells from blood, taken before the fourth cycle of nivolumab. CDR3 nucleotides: TGTGCCAGCAGTTTCACTAGCGGGGTATTGTGGGAGCAGTACTTC. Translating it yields CASSFTSGVLWEQYF.